This T cell receptor (beta chain) was identified in a study of human T cells and chemical hapten exposure. This CDR3 has 17 residues. Deletions cut 0 bases from V and 2 bases from J, with 17 bases between. In germline, CDR1 is SGHRS, CDR2 YFSETQ. Each CDR3 protein gets one entry after TCRdb re-called the RACE reads with MiXCR. This sample yields fewer than 150,000 distinct CDR3 sequences, of which 10% to 15% are seen a single time; 1.4% belongs to the top ten. A few counts support this clonotype. The time point denotes: patch test 2, 6 weeks after DPC sensitization. Treatment meaning: therapeutic diphenylcyclopropenone sensitization with weekly scalp DPC.

The chain uses TRBV5-1 and TRBJ1-1, with D perhaps TRBD1 (6 bases). The receptor's source is a woman between 45 and 65 years old with alopecia areata. Some clones in this sample may be carry-over from other donors' samples. The sequencing used whole blood, collected in connection with sensitization to the hapten diphenylcyclopropenone (DPC). The CDR3 bases are TGCGCCAGCAGCTTGGACGTCCCTCAGGGGATAAACACTGAAGCTTTCTTT. Protein: CASSLDVPQGINTEAFF.